The rows below give T cell receptor beta chains drawn from one sample of a study of T cells in Graves' hyperthyroidism and ophthalmopathy. Each CDR3 protein gets one entry after TCRdb re-called the multiplex PCR reads with MiXCR. The sample shows a few hundred thousand distinct CDR3 sequences, roughly 17% of them seen only once. The sequencing input was blood. These receptors all stem from a woman aged 18-29 years with Graves' ophthalmopathy. Both conserved end residues are part of each CDR3. The order of the fields is V gene, clone size, D gene, J gene, CDR3 protein, CDR3 DNA. D genes are given only for firm matches. Size tells how often a clone was seen (once, few, many) or the class of an expanded clone, and some rows leave it out.

TRBV4-2	many	TRBD2	TRBJ2-7	CASSRGGLAGAYEQYF	TGTGCCAGCAGCCGAGGGGGACTAGCGGGGGCCTACGAGCAGTACTTC
TRBV20-1	.	TRBD2	TRBJ2-7	CSGREGLAGTYEQYF	TGCAGTGGTAGAGAGGGGCTAGCGGGAACCTACGAGCAGTACTTC
TRBV6-4	.	.	TRBJ2-2	CASSDRPPGNLNTGELFF	TGTGCCAGCAGTGACCGCCCCCCAGGGAACCTCAACACCGGGGAGCTGTTTTTT
TRBV5-6	many	TRBD2	TRBJ2-1	CASSSPGRGGLILYNEQFF	TGTGCCAGCAGCTCCCCCGGGCGGGGGGGCCTGATTCTCTACAATGAGCAGTTCTTC
TRBV6-2/TRBV6-3	many	.	TRBJ2-1	CASSYRPPLTYNEQFF	TGTGCCAGCAGTTACAGACCCCCCCTCACCTACAATGAGCAGTTCTTC
TRBV20-1	.	TRBD1	TRBJ2-2	CSAGGQGGTGELFF	TGCAGTGCTGGGGGACAGGGAGGCACCGGGGAGCTGTTTTTT
TRBV5-6	few	TRBD1	TRBJ2-2	CASSYGTGAYTGELFF	TGTGCCAGCAGCTACGGGACAGGGGCGTACACCGGGGAGCTGTTTTTT
TRBV6-1	.	.	TRBJ2-1	CAVVPPGDEQFF	TGTGCAGTAGTACCCCCTGGGGATGAGCAGTTCTTC
TRBV7-9	many	.	TRBJ2-1	CASSIPPSGPYNEQFF	TGTGCCAGCAGCATACCACCATCCGGGCCTTACAATGAGCAGTTCTTC
TRBV13	.	TRBD2	TRBJ2-3	CASRKASGDTDTQYF	TGCGCCAGCAGAAAGGCTAGCGGGGACACAGATACGCAGTATTTT
TRBV13	many	TRBD2	TRBJ2-5	CASSLVAGPSQYF	TGTGCCAGCAGCTTAGTAGCGGGACCTTCTCAGTACTTC
TRBV13	few	.	TRBJ1-5	CASSWGGIRGQPQHF	TGTGCCAGCAGCTGGGGCGGTATTCGGGGGCAGCCCCAGCATTTT
TRBV30	.	.	TRBJ2-6	CAWRVSGANVLTF	TGTGCCTGGAGGGTCTCTGGGGCCAACGTCCTGACTTTC
TRBV20-1	.	.	TRBJ2-7	CSARDFFSYEQYF	TGCAGTGCTAGAGATTTCTTTTCCTACGAGCAGTACTTC
TRBV28	many	TRBD1	TRBJ1-5	CASNKQGYSNQPQHF	TGTGCCAGCAACAAACAGGGGTATAGCAATCAGCCCCAGCATTTT
TRBV28	many	TRBD1	TRBJ2-3	CASSFQTGGDTQYF	TGTGCCAGCAGTTTTCAGACAGGGGGAGATACGCAGTATTTT
TRBV13	many	.	TRBJ2-7	CASSSRSHEQYF	TGTGCCAGCAGCTCCCGGAGCCACGAGCAGTACTTC
TRBV12-3/TRBV12-4	few	.	TRBJ1-3	CASSLAMGADTIYF	TGTGCCAGCAGTTTAGCGATGGGGGCGGACACCATATATTTT
TRBV12-3/TRBV12-4	few	.	TRBJ1-3	CATLRGAVGNTIYF	TGTGCTACCCTTCGGGGGGCTGTCGGAAACACCATATATTTT
TRBV5-5	few	.	TRBJ1-4	CATGEQGVNEKLFF	TGTGCCACGGGGGAACAGGGCGTTAATGAAAAACTGTTTTTT
TRBV4-1	many	.	TRBJ1-2	CASSQPYGNYGYTF	TGCGCCAGCAGCCAACCCTATGGTAACTATGGCTACACCTTC
TRBV6-1	.	TRBD2	TRBJ2-1	CASSEVSPSGTRVSRSEQFF	TGTGCCAGCAGTGAAGTCTCTCCTAGCGGGACAAGGGTCTCTAGGAGTGAGCAGTTCTTC
TRBV3-1	many	TRBD2	TRBJ2-7	CASSQVAGPYEQYF	TGTGCCAGCAGCCAAGTAGCGGGACCCTACGAGCAGTACTTC
TRBV20-1	.	.	TRBJ2-7	CSAKPPGSSYEQYF	TGCAGTGCTAAACCACCCGGGAGCTCCTACGAGCAGTACTTC
TRBV18	many	TRBD1	TRBJ1-1	CASSSQGPPNTEAFF	TGTGCCAGCTCATCACAGGGGCCCCCGAACACTGAAGCTTTCTTT
TRBV7-3	once	.	TRBJ1-1	CASSLNGGGSEAFF	TGTGCCAGCAGCTTAAATGGGGGCGGTTCTGAAGCTTTCTTT
TRBV28	many	.	TRBJ1-5	CASSFLGRQPQHF	TGTGCCAGCAGTTTTTTGGGAAGGCAGCCCCAGCATTTT
TRBV2	.	.	TRBJ1-3	CASSVDTGNTIYF	TGTGCCAGCAGTGTGGACACCGGAAACACCATATATTTT
TRBV28	many	.	TRBJ2-3	CASSTPPGLDGFTDTQYF	TGTGCCAGCAGTACTCCCCCGGGCCTTGACGGGTTCACAGATACGCAGTATTTT